This T cell receptor (beta chain) was found in a study of tumor-infiltrating lymphocytes in primary liver carcinoma. About the research overall: Donors had hepatocellular carcinoma or combined HCC and intrahepatic cholangiocarcinoma.

The CDR3 loop spans 15 amino acids. The germline V gene has CDR1 LGHNA and CDR2 YSLEER. About this clonotype: Antigen specificity is unknown. The germline gene is not matched at one end of the junction; a read error may be the cause.

Joint extraction of RNA and DNA used roughly 20-32 mg of bulk tissue that was unsorted. Patients underwent surgical resection for primary liver carcinoma. Sampling was performed at five separate regions of each tumor. Priming with a constant-region primer yielded TCR beta cDNA from roughly 0.45 ug total RNA. Three nested multiplex PCR rounds of slightly modified ARM-PCR generated TCR beta libraries. The study ran its first two PCR rounds for roughly 11 cycles each, using TRBV1-TRBV30 forward primers and a C-beta reverse primer. TCRdb reprocessed the multiplex PCR reads via MiXCR and lists one record per CDR3 protein. The table has roughly 20,000 distinct CDR3 sequences, 60% to 80% seen once. Broader study findings: With p = 0.039, the top-250-clone fraction in tumors significantly exceeded that in blood.

The sequence came from a woman aged 30 to 39 with primary liver carcinoma and hepatitis B virus infection. V gene TRBV4-3 combines with J gene TRBJ1-2, with D maybe TRBD1 (5 bases). Sample: liver tumor tissue from sampling region 4. Subset defined: tumor region T4, right-lateral pole. The CDR3 DNA reads TGCGCAAGCAGCCAAGATTGGGGCAGGATGAATGGCTACATCTTC. This translates into CASSQDWGRMNGYIF.